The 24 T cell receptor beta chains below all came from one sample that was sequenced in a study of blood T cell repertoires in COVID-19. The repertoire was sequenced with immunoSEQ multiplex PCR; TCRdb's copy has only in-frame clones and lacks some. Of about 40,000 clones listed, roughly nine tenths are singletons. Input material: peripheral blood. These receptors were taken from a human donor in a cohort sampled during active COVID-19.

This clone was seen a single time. This CDR3 is CASSWGVEETQYF. Here the CDR3 DNA reads TGTGCCAGCAGCTGGGGGGTAGAAGAGACCCAGTACTTC. The chain joins TRBV7-8 to TRBJ2-5; tentatively, D is TRBD2 (6 bases). The V and J ends lost 4 bases and 3 bases respectively, with 9 bases between them. The CDR3 loop spans 13 amino acids. Per the germline V gene, CDR1 is SGHVS and CDR2 is FQNEAQ.

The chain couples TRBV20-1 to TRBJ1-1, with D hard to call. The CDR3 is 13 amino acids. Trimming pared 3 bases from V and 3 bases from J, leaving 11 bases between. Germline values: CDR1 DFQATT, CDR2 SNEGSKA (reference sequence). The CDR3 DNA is TGCAGTGCTAGTCGGGAATTTCACACTGAAGCTTTCTTT. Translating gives CSASREFHTEAFF.

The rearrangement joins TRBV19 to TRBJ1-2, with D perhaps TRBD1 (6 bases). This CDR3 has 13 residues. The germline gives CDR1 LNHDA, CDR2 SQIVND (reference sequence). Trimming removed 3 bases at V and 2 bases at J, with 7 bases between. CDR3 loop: CASSITGNYGYTF. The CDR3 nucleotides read TGTGCCAGTAGTATTACAGGGAACTATGGCTACACCTTC. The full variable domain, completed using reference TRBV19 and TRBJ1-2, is DGGITQSPKYLFRKEGQNVTLSCEQNLNHDAMYWYRQDPGQGLRLIYYSQIVNDFQKGDIAEGYSVSREKKESFPLTVTSAQKNPTAFYLCASSITGNYGYTFGSGTRLTVV.

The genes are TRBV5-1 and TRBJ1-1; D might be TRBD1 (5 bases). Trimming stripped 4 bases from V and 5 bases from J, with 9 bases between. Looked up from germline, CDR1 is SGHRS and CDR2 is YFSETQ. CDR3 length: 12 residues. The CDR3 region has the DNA TGCGCCAGCAGCGGAGGGGTGACTGAAGCTTTCTTT. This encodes CASSGGVTEAFF.

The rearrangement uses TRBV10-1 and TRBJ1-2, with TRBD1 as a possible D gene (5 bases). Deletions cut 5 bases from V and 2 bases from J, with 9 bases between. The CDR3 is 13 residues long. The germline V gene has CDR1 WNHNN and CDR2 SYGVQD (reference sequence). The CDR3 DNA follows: TGCGCCAGCAGTCAGACAGCCAACTATGGCTACACCTTC. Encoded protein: CASSQTANYGYTF.

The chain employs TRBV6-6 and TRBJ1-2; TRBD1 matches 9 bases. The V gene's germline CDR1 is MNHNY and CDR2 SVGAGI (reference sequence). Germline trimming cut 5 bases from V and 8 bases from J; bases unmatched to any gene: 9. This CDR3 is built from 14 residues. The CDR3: CASSHPGQGRGYTF. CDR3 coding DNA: TGTGCCAGCAGTCATCCGGGACAGGGACGAGGCTACACCTTC.

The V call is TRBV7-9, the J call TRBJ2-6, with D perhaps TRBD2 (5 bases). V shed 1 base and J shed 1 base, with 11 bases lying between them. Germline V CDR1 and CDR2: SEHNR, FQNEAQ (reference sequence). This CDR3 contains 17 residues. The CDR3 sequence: CASSLGRAGSGANVLTF. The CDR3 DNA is TGTGCCAGCAGCTTAGGTCGGGCGGGTTCTGGGGCCAACGTCCTGACTTTC.

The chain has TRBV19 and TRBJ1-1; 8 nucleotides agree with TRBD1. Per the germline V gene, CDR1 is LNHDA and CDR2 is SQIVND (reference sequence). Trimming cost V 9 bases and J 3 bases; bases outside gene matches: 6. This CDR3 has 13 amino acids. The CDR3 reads CASGTGGDTEAFF. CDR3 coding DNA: TGTGCCAGCGGGACAGGCGGGGACACTGAAGCTTTCTTT.

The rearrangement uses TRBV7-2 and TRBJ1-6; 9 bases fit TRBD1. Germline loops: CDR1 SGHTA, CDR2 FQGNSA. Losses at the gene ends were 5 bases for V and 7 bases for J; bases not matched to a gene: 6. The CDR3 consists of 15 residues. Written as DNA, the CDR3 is TGTGCCAGCAGCCCTACGACAGGGGGGAATTCACCCCTCCACTTT. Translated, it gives CASSPTTGGNSPLHF.

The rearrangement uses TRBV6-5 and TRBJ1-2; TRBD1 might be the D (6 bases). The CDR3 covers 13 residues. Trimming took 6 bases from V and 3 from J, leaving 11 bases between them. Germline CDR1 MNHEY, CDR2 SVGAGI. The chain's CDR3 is CASRRQADYGYTF. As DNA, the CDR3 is TGTGCCAGCAGGCGACAGGCGGACTATGGCTACACCTTC.

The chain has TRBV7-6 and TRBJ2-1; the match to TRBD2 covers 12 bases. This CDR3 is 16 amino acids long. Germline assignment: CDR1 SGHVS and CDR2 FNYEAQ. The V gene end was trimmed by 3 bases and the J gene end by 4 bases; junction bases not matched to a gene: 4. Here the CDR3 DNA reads TGTGCCAGCAGCTTCTCGACTAGCGGGGGTTACAATGAGCAGTTCTTC. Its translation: CASSFSTSGGYNEQFF.

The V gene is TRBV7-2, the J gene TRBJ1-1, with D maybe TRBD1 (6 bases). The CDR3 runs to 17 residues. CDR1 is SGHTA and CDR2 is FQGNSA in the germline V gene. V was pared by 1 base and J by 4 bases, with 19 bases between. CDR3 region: CASSLVGRGALGTEAFF. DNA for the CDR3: TGTGCCAGCAGCTTAGTCGGGCGGGGGGCATTGGGCACTGAAGCTTTCTTT.

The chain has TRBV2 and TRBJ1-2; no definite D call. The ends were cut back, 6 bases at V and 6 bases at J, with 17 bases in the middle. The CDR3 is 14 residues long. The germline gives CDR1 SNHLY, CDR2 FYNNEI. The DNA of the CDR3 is TGTGCCAGCAGGGAAAGGACTTACGGGAATGGCTACACCTTC. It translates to CASRERTYGNGYTF.

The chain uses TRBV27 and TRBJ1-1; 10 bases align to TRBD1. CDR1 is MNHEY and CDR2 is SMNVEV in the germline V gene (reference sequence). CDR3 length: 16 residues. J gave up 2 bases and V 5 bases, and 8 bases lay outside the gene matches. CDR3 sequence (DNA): TGTGCCAGCAGTCTCGGGACAGGGGAAGGAAACACTGAAGCTTTCTTT. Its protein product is CASSLGTGEGNTEAFF.

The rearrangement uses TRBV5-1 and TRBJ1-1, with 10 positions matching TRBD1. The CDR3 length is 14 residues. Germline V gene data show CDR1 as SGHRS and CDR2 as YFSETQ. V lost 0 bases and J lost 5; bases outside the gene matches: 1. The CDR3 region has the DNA TGCGCCAGCAGCTTGGCGGGACAGGGGACTGAAGCTTTCTTT. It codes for CASSLAGQGTEAFF.

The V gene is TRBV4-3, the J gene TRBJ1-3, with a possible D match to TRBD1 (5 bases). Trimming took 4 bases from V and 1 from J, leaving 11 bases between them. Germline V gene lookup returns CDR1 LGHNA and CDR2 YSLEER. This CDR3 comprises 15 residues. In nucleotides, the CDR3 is TGCGCCAGCAGCCGAGCAGGGTTGTCTGGAAACACCATATATTTT. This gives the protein CASSRAGLSGNTIYF.

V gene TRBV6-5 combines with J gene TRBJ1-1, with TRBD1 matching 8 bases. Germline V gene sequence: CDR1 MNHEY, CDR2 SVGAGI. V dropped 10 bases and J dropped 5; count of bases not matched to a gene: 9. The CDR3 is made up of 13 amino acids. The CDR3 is CATFRGLDTEAFF. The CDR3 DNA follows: TGTGCCACCTTCAGGGGGCTGGATACTGAAGCTTTCTTT.

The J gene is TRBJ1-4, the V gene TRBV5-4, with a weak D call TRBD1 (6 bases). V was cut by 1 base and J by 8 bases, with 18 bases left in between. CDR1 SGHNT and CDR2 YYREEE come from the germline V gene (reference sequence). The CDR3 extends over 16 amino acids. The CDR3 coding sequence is TGTGCCAGCAGCTTGTATCCAGGGGCCTTAACGGAAAAACTGTTTTTT. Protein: CASSLYPGALTEKLFF.

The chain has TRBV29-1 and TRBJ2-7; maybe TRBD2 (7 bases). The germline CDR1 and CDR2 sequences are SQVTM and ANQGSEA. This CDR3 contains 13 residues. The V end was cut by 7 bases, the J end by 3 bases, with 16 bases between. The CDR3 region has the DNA TGCAGCGCCCGTGGGGGGGGCCACTACGAGCAGTACTTC. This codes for CSARGGGHYEQYF.

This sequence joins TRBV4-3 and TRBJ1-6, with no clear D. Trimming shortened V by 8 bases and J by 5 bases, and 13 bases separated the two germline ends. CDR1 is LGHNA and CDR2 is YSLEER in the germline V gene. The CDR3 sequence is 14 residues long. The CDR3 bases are TGCGCCAGCTCAAATGGAGGGAATAATTCACCCCTCCACTTT. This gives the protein CASSNGGNNSPLHF.

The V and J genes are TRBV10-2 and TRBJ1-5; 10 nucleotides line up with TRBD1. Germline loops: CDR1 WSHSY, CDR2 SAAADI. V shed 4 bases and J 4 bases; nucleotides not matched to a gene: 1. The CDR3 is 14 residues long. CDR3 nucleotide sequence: TGCGCCAGCAGTGGGACAGGGGGAAATCAGCCCCAGCATTTT. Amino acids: CASSGTGGNQPQHF.

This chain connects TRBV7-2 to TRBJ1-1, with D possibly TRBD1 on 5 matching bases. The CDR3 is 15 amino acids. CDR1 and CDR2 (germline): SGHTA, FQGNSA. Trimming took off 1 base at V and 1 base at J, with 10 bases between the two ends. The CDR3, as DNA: TGTGCCAGCAGCTTAGGTGGGACTTCGAACACTGAAGCTTTCTTT. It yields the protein CASSLGGTSNTEAFF.

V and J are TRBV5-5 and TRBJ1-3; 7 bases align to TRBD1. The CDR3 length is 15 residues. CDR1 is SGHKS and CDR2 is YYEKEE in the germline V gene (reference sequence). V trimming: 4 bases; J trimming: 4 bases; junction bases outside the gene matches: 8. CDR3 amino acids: CASSTITGAGNTIYF. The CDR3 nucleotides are TGTGCCAGCAGCACTATTACAGGGGCCGGAAACACCATATATTTT.

The CDR3 here is CAISLTPDRGNEQYF. The CDR3 DNA sequence: TGTGCCATCAGCTTAACCCCGGACAGGGGAAACGAGCAGTACTTC. The chain recombines TRBV10-3 with TRBJ2-7; 9 nucleotides match TRBD1. Germline V gene data show CDR1 as ENHRY and CDR2 as SYGVKD. The CDR3 has 15 residues. Trimming at V came to 6 bases and at J to 5 bases, leaving 11 bases not matched to a gene.